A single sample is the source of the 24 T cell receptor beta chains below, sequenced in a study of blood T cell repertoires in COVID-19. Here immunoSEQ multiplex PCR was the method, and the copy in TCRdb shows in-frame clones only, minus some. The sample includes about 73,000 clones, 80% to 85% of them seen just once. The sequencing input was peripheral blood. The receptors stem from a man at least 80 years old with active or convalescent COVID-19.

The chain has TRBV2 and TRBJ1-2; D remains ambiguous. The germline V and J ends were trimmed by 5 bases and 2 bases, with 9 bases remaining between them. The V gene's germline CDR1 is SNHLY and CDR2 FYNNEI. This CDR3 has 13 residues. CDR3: CASSPPQNYGYTF. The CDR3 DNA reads TGTGCCAGCAGTCCACCACAGAACTATGGCTACACCTTC.

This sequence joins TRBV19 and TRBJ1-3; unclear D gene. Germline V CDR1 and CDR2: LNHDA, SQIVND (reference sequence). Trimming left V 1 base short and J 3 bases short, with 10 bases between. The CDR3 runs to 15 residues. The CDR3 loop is CASSIAAGLGNTIYF. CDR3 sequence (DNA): TGTGCCAGTAGTATAGCGGCAGGACTTGGAAACACCATATATTTT.

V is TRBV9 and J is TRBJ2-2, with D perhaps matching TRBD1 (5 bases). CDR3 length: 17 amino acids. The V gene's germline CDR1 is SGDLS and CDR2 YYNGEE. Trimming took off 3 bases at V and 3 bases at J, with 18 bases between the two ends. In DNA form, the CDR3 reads TGTGCCAGCAGCGCCGGCCTAATTTGGGGCGACACCGGGGAGCTGTTTTTT. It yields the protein CASSAGLIWGDTGELFF.

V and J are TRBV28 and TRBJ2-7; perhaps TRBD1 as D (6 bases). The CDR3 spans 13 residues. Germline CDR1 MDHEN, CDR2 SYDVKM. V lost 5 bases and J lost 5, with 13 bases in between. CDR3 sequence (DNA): TGTGCCAGCAGTGGACACAGGGCTAACGAGCAGTACTTC. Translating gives CASSGHRANEQYF.

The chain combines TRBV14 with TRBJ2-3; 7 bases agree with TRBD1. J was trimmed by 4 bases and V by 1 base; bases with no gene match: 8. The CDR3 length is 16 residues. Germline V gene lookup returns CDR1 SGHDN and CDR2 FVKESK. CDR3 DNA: TGTGCCAGCAGCCAAGCGTACAGGGGAAGACCAGATACGCAGTATTTT. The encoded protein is CASSQAYRGRPDTQYF.

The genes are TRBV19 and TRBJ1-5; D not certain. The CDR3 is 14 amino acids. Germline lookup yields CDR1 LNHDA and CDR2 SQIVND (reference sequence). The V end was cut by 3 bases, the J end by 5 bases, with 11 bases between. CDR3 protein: CASSISQIHQPQHF. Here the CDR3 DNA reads TGTGCCAGTAGTATTTCACAGATTCATCAGCCCCAGCATTTT. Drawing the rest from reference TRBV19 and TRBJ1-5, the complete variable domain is DGGITQSPKYLFRKEGQNVTLSCEQNLNHDAMYWYRQDPGQGLRLIYYSQIVNDFQKGDIAEGYSVSREKKESFPLTVTSAQKNPTAFYLCASSISQIHQPQHFGDGTRLSIL.

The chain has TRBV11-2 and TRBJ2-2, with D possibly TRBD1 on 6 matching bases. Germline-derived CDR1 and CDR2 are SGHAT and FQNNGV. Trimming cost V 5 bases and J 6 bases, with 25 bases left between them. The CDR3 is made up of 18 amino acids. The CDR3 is CASSRNLVGSGVAGELFF. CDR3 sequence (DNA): TGTGCCAGCAGCCGCAACCTTGTGGGATCAGGGGTTGCCGGGGAGCTGTTTTTT.

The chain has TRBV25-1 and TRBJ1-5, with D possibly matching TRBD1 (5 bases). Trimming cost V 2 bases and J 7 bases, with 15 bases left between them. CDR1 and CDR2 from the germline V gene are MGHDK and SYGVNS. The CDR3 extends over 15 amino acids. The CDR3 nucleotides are TGTGCCAGCAGTGAAGGTGGGCAGGGAGGGCAGCCCCAGCATTTT. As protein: CASSEGGQGGQPQHF.

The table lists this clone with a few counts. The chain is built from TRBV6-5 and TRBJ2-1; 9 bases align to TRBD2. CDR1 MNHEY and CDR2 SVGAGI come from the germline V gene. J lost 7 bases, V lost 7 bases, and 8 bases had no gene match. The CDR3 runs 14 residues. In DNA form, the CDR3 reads TGTGCCAGCAAGGGGCGGGGGGGAGGAAATGAGCAGTTCTTC. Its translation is CASKGRGGGNEQFF.

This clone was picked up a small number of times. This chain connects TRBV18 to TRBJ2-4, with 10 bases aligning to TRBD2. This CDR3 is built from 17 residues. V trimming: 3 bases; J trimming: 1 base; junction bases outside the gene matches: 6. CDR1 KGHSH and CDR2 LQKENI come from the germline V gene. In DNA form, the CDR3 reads TGTGCCAGCTCACCCTTCCAGACTAGCGGGGCCAAAAACATTCAGTACTTC. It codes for CASSPFQTSGAKNIQYF. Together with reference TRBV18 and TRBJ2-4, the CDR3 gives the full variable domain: NAGVMQNPRHLVRRRGQEARLRCSPMKGHSHVYWYRQLPEEGLKFMVYLQKENIIDESGMPKERFSAEFPKEGPSILRIQQVVRGDSAAYFCASSPFQTSGAKNIQYFGAGTRLSVL.

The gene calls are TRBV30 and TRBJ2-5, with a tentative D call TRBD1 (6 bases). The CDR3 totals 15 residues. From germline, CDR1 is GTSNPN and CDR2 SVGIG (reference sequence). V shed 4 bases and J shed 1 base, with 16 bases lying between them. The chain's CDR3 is CAWTRTAILQETQYF. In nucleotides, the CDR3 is TGTGCCTGGACACGGACAGCGATACTCCAAGAGACCCAGTACTTC. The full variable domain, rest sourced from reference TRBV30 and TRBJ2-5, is SQTIHQWPATLVQPVGSPLSLECTVEGTSNPNLYWYRQAAGRGLQLLFYSVGIGQISSEVPQNLSASRPQDRQFILSSKKLLLSDSGFYLCAWTRTAILQETQYFGPGTRLLVL.

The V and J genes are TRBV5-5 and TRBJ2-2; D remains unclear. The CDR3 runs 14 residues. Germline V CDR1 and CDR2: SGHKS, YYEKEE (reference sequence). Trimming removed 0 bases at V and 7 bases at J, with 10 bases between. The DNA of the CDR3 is TGTGCCAGCAGCTTGGACCGGTTATTCGGGGAGCTGTTTTTT. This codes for CASSLDRLFGELFF.

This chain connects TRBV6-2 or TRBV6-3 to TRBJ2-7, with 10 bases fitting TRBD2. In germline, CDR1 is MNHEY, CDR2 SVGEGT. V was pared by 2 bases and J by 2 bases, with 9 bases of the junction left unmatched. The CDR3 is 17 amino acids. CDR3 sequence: CASSYDRTGTSAYEQYF. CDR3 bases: TGTGCCAGCAGTTACGACAGGACCGGGACTAGCGCCTACGAGCAGTACTTC.

The CDR3 coding sequence is TGTGCCAGCAGTGAAGCCGGCGGAGGGCCTTACGAGCAGTACTTC. It codes for CASSEAGGGPYEQYF. The chain has TRBV2 and TRBJ2-7; a possible D gene is TRBD2 (6 bases). From germline, CDR1 is SNHLY and CDR2 FYNNEI. The CDR3 contains 15 residues. Trimming cost V 0 bases and J 4 bases, with 13 bases left between them.

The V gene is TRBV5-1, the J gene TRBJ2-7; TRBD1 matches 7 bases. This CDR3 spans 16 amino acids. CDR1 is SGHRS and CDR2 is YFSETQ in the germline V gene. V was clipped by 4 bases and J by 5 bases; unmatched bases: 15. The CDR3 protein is CASSVSGRQGENEQYF. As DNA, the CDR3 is TGCGCCAGCAGCGTGTCAGGGAGACAGGGTGAGAACGAGCAGTACTTC.

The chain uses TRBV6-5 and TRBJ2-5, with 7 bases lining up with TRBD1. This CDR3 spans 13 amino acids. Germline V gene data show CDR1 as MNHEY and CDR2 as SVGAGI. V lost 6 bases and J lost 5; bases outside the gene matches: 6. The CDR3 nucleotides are TGTGCCAGCAGCGAGGACAGGTGGGAGACCCAGTACTTC. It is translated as CASSEDRWETQYF.

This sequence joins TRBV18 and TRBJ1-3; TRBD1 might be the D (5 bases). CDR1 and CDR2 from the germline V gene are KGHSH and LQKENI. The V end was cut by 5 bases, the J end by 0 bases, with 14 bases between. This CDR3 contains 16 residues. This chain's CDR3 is CASSKFEQASGNTIYF. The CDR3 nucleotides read TGTGCCAGCTCAAAATTTGAACAGGCCTCTGGAAACACCATATATTTT.

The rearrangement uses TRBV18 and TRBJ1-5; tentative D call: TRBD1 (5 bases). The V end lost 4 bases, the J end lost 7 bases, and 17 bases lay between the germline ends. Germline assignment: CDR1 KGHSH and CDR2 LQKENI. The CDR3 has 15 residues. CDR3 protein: CASSQGRGVEQPQHF. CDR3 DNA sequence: TGTGCCAGCTCACAAGGGAGGGGCGTGGAACAGCCCCAGCATTTT.

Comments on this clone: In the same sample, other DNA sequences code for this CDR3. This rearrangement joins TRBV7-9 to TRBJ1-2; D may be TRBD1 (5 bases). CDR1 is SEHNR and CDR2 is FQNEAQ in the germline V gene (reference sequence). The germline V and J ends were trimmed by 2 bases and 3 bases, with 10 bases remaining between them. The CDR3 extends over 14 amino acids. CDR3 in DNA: TGTGCCAGCAGCTTAAGCAGGGTTGACTATGGCTACACCTTC. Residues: CASSLSRVDYGYTF. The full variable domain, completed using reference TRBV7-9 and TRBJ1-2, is DTGVSQNPRHKITKRGQNVTFRCDPISEHNRLYWYRQTLGQGPEFLTYFQNEAQLEKSRLLSDRFSAERPKGSFSTLEIQRTEQGDSAMYLCASSLSRVDYGYTFGSGTRLTVV.

The CDR3 loop reads CASSPGRSQPQHF. The CDR3 DNA is TGTGCCAGCAGCCCCGGGAGGTCCCAGCCCCAGCATTTT. The chain couples TRBV2 to TRBJ1-5; D remains unclear. Trimming removed 6 bases at V and 7 bases at J, with 13 bases between. The CDR3 has 13 amino acids. From germline, CDR1 is SNHLY and CDR2 FYNNEI.

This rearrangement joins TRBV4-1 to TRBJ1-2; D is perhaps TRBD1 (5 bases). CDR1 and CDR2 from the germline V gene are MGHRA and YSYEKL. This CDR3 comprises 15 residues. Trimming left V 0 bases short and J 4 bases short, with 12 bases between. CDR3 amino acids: CASSQDQPGIYGYTF. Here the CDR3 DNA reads TGCGCCAGCAGCCAAGATCAACCAGGGATCTATGGCTACACCTTC.

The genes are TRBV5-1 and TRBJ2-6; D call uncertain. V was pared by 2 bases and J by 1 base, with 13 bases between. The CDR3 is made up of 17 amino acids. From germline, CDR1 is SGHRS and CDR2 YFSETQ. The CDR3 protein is CASSFIPTASGANVLTF. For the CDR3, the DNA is TGCGCCAGCAGCTTCATCCCCACAGCATCTGGGGCCAACGTCCTGACTTTC. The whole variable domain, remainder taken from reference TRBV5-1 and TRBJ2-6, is KAGVTQTPRYLIKTRGQQVTLSCSPISGHRSVSWYQQTPGQGLQFLFEYFSETQRNKGNFPGRFSGRQFSNSRSEMNVSTLELGDSALYLCASSFIPTASGANVLTFGAGSRLTVL.

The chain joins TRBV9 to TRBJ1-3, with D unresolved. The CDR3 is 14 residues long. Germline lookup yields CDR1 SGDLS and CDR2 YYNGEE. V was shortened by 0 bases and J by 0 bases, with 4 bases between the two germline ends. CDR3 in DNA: TGTGCCAGCAGCGTAGCTAACTCTGGAAACACCATATATTTT. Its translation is CASSVANSGNTIYF.

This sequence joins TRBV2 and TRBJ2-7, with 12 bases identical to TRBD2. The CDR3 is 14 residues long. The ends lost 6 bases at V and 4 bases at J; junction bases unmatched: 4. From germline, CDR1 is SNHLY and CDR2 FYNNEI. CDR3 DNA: TGTGCCAGCAGCGGACTAGCGGGGTTTTACGAGCAGTACTTC. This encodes CASSGLAGFYEQYF. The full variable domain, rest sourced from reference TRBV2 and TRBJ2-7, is EPEVTQTPSHQVTQMGQEVILRCVPISNHLYFYWYRQILGQKVEFLVSFYNNEISEKSEIFDDQFSVERPDGSNFTLKIRSTKLEDSAMYFCASSGLAGFYEQYFGPGTRLTVT.